These 17 T cell receptor beta chains were sequenced from one sample in a study of T cells in Graves' hyperthyroidism and ophthalmopathy. RNA transcripts served as the template for amplifying TCR beta CDR3 regions. First-round RT-PCR targeting the TCR CDR3 was performed with the HTBI primer set. TCRdb passed the multiplex PCR reads through MiXCR, listing each CDR3 protein once. The repertoire has some 460,000 distinct CDR3 sequences, 15% to 19% of them found once; the top ten carry just under 8%. The sequencing sample was made of blood. The receptors stem from a woman between 18 and 30 years old with Graves' hyperthyroidism.

This clonotype has a count of ten or more. The chain uses TRBV7-8 and TRBJ2-5, with TRBD2 matching 13 bases. CDR3 size: 16 residues. After removal of 5 bases from V and 2 bases from J, the junction contained 5 bases not matched to a gene. CDR1 SGHVS and CDR2 FQNEAQ come from the germline V gene. CDR3 in amino acids: CASSQGLAGAQETQYF. The CDR3 DNA reads as TGTGCCAGCAGCCAAGGACTAGCGGGGGCTCAAGAGACCCAGTACTTC.

This clonotype has just a few counts. The rearrangement joins TRBV6-2 or TRBV6-3 to TRBJ2-1, with 7 bases aligning to TRBD2. This CDR3 comprises 15 residues. The V and J ends lost 6 bases and 4 bases, in that order; junction bases with no gene match: 9. Germline CDR1 is MNHEY and CDR2 is SVGEGT. CDR3 sequence: CASSLTGTKYNEQFF. The CDR3 nucleotides read TGTGCCAGCAGCCTAACCGGGACTAAATACAATGAGCAGTTCTTC.

This clonotype has ten or more counts. V is TRBV12-3 or TRBV12-4 and J is TRBJ2-1; no firm D call. CDR3 length equals 14 residues. Trimming pared 0 bases from V and 4 bases from J, leaving 7 bases between. The CDR3 DNA sequence: TGTGCCAGCAGTTTAGCAAGGCCGTACAATGAGCAGTTCTTC. This encodes CASSLARPYNEQFF.

In this sample, this clonotype turned up many times. The V and J genes are TRBV14 and TRBJ2-7; possibly TRBD2 for D (6 bases). CDR1 and CDR2 from the germline V gene are SGHDN and FVKESK. Trimming took off 4 bases at V and 2 bases at J, with 15 bases between the two ends. CDR3 length: 15 amino acids. DNA of the CDR3: TGTGCCAGCAGCCGGAAGTCAGGGAGGCCCTACGAGCAGTACTTC. It translates to CASSRKSGRPYEQYF. Based on the CDR3 plus reference TRBV14 and TRBJ2-7, the full variable domain is EAGVTQFPSHSVIEKGQTVTLRCDPISGHDNLYWYRRVMGKEIKFLLHFVKESKQDESGMPNNRFLAERTGGTYSTLKVQPAELEDSGVYFCASSRKSGRPYEQYFGPGTRLTVT.

On this clonotype: A much larger clone lies one base from this, so it may be a read error. The V and J genes are TRBV30 and TRBJ1-5; TRBD1 might be the D (5 bases). Deletions cut 8 bases from V and 4 bases from J, with 15 bases between. This CDR3 comprises 13 residues. Germline values: CDR1 GTSNPN, CDR2 SVGIG (reference sequence). The CDR3: CARNKGRNQPQHF. The DNA for the CDR3 is TGTGCCCGGAATAAGGGGCGGAATCAGCCCCAGCATTTT.

The V call is TRBV27, the J call TRBJ1-1; maybe TRBD1 (5 bases). The CDR3 runs 17 residues. Germline V gene lookup returns CDR1 MNHEY and CDR2 SMNVEV (reference sequence). V was pared by 6 bases and J by 0 bases, with 20 bases between. Written as DNA, the CDR3 is TGTGCCAGCAGCCGACAGCCAATTTACTTTATGAACACTGAAGCTTTCTTT. Amino acids: CASSRQPIYFMNTEAFF.

This clonotype was observed many times. This sequence joins TRBV2 and TRBJ1-4, with D possibly being TRBD1 (5 bases). Germline V gene sequence: CDR1 SNHLY, CDR2 FYNNEI. This CDR3 region has 12 residues. V dropped 7 bases and J dropped 8 bases, with 11 bases sitting between them. The CDR3 region has the DNA TGTGCCAGCATTGAGACAGCCGAAAAACTGTTTTTT. Its protein product is CASIETAEKLFF.

This clonotype was counted only a few times. V gene TRBV20-1 combines with J gene TRBJ1-3, with no clear D. The CDR3 is 16 residues long. V lost 0 bases, J lost 0 bases, and 12 bases lay in between. The germline V gene encodes CDR1 DFQATT and CDR2 SNEGSKA (reference sequence). The CDR3 DNA is TGCAGTGCTAGAGATCATCCGGACCACTCTGGAAACACCATATATTTT. As protein: CSARDHPDHSGNTIYF.

This clonotype was detected ten times or more. The chain combines TRBV27 with TRBJ2-7; the match to TRBD1 covers 7 bases. The CDR3 loop spans 14 amino acids. Germline CDR1 reads MNHEY; CDR2 reads SMNVEV (reference sequence). V lost 6 bases and J lost 3; bases outside the gene matches: 8. The CDR3 loop is CASSIDRVHYEQYF. In DNA, the CDR3 is TGTGCCAGCAGCATAGACAGGGTCCACTACGAGCAGTACTTC.

This clonotype appeared many times. The rearrangement uses TRBV15 and TRBJ1-2, with D unclear. Trimming cost V 0 bases and J 4 bases, with 12 bases left between them. The CDR3 has 15 residues. Germline assignment: CDR1 LNHNV and CDR2 YYDKDF (reference sequence). Written as DNA, the CDR3 is TGTGCCACCAGCAGAGATCGCCGGTCAGGCTATGGCTACACCTTC. Residues: CATSRDRRSGYGYTF.

V and J are TRBV7-3 and TRBJ2-6; TRBD1 matches at 12 bases. This CDR3 is 18 amino acids long. CDR1 SGHTA and CDR2 FQGTGA come from the germline V gene. Germline trimming cut 1 base from V and 2 bases from J; bases unmatched to any gene: 3. CDR3: CASSLSGTGGAGANVLTF. The CDR3 nucleotides read TGTGCCAGCAGCTTAAGTGGGACAGGGGGCGCTGGGGCCAACGTCCTGACTTTC.

This clonotype was counted many times. The DNA of the CDR3 is TGTGCCAGCAGCTTAGGAGGGGGCGAGCGGGACCACGAGCAGTACTTC. As protein: CASSLGGGERDHEQYF. The chain uses TRBV7-9 and TRBJ2-7; D possibly matches TRBD1 or TRBD2 (7 bases each). This CDR3 comprises 16 residues. The V end lost 1 base, the J end lost 5 bases, and 18 bases lay between the germline ends. The germline CDR1 and CDR2 sequences are SEHNR and FQNEAQ (reference sequence).

There are a few counts of this clonotype. The chain's CDR3 is CASAYSVQETQYF. The DNA for the CDR3 is TGCGCCAGCGCCTATAGCGTCCAAGAGACCCAGTACTTC. The V call is TRBV5-1, the J call TRBJ2-5; the D gene is possibly TRBD2 (5 bases). The V end was cut by 7 bases, the J end by 1 base, with 11 bases between. Germline V lookup: CDR1 SGHRS, CDR2 YFSETQ. The CDR3 is made up of 13 amino acids. Filled out from reference TRBV5-1 and TRBJ2-5, the complete variable domain reads KAGVTQTPRYLIKTRGQQVTLSCSPISGHRSVSWYQQTPGQGLQFLFEYFSETQRNKGNFPGRFSGRQFSNSRSEMNVSTLELGDSALYLCASAYSVQETQYFGPGTRLLVL.

This clonotype was detected many times. This sequence joins TRBV12-3 or TRBV12-4 and TRBJ1-1, with TRBD1 identical over 7 bases. The V segment lost 7 bases and the J segment 4 bases; nucleotides outside the gene matches: 9. CDR3 length: 14 residues. Here the CDR3 DNA reads TGTGCCAGCACCGCCGGGACAGTGAGCACTGAAGCTTTCTTT. Protein: CASTAGTVSTEAFF.

Remarks on this clonotype: This clone may be a read error of a much larger clone one base away. This sequence joins TRBV5-1 and TRBJ2-7; maybe TRBD2 (6 bases). The CDR3 has 14 amino acids. V gave up 4 bases and J gave up 3 bases, with 14 bases separating them. From germline, CDR1 is SGHRS and CDR2 YFSETQ. CDR3 region: CASSADGGFYEQYF. As DNA, the CDR3 is TGCGCCAGCAGCGCCGACGGGGGTTTCTACGAGCAGTACTTC.

This clonotype was seen many times. For the CDR3, the DNA is TGTGCCAGCAGGCCCTCTTGGGGGGCCGACACTGAAGCTTTCTTT. Its translation: CASRPSWGADTEAFF. This chain joins TRBV6-1 and TRBJ1-1; possibly TRBD1 for D (6 bases). Germline V gene lookup returns CDR1 MNHNS and CDR2 SASEGT. Trimming left V 6 bases short and J 3 bases short, with 17 bases between. There are 15 residues in the CDR3.

This clonotype was counted at least ten times. The V and J genes are TRBV12-3 or TRBV12-4 and TRBJ1-1; 9 bases are a match to TRBD1. The CDR3 has 15 amino acids. With 7 bases clipped from V and 1 base from J, the junction kept 7 bases outside the gene matches. CDR3 nucleotide sequence: TGTGCCAGCACCCAAACAGGGGGCTCGAACACTGAAGCTTTCTTT. Translating gives CASTQTGGSNTEAFF.